These T cell receptor beta chains were read from a single sample in a study of blood T cell repertoires in COVID-19. The protocol was immunoSEQ multiplex PCR, while the TCRdb copy is restricted to in-frame clones and leaves out a portion. Seen here are tens of thousands of clones, 82% observed once, and the top ten hold around 4.1%. The sequenced material came from peripheral blood. These receptors came from a woman aged 60-75 years with acute or convalescent COVID-19. Each CDR3 is given with its conserved first and last residue. Fields, in order: CDR3 length, V gene, J gene, clone size, D gene, CDR3 DNA, CDR3 protein. D genes are given only for firm matches. Expanded clones are given a class, and other clones once, few, many or no size at all.

15,TRBV3-1/TRBV3-2,TRBJ2-3,-,-,TGTGCCAGCAGTCCGACCGGGACTAGCACAGATACGCAGTATTTT,CASSPTGTSTDTQYF
15,TRBV5-1,TRBJ2-7,once,-,TGCGCCAGCAGGGTGGCGGACTCCGCTTCCTACGAGCAGTACTTC,CASRVADSASYEQYF
15,TRBV6-1,TRBJ2-2,-,TRBD1,TGTGCCAGCAGTGAACCCGCAGGGGGCGTCGGGGAGCTGTTTTTT,CASSEPAGGVGELFF
15,TRBV18,TRBJ1-5,-,-,TGTGCCAGCTCACCTCCGGGGGGAACTAATCAGCCCCAGCATTTT,CASSPPGGTNQPQHF
16,TRBV7-9,TRBJ2-7,once,TRBD1,TGTGCCAGCAGCGCATTCCCGGGACAGGGACTGAAGGAGCAGTACTTC,CASSAFPGQGLKEQYF
17,TRBV30,TRBJ1-1,few,-,TGTGCCTGGAGCGGATTGGCAGGATCTACAATGAACACTGAAGCTTTCTTT,CAWSGLAGSTMNTEAFF
14,TRBV5-4,TRBJ1-1,-,TRBD1,TGTGCCAGCAGCCCGCAGACAGGGTCCGCTGAAGCTTTCTTT,CASSPQTGSAEAFF
14,TRBV19,TRBJ2-3,-,-,TGTGCCAGTAGGGATCGGGGGAGATCAGATACGCAGTATTTT,CASRDRGRSDTQYF
15,TRBV30,TRBJ1-5,-,TRBD1,TGTGCCTGGAGCCGGGACAGGGGGGTACATCAGCCCCAGCATTTT,CAWSRDRGVHQPQHF
13,TRBV11-2,TRBJ1-5,-,-,TGTGCCAGCAGCCCCGACAGGAATCAGCCCCAGCATTTT,CASSPDRNQPQHF
15,TRBV19,TRBJ1-1,-,-,TGTGCCAGTAGTTCCGTTCAAAGTGTCGGCACTGAAGCTTTCTTT,CASSSVQSVGTEAFF
15,TRBV27,TRBJ2-2,few,TRBD2,TGTGCCAGCAGTTTTACGGGAGGAATGTCCGGGGAGCTGTTTTTT,CASSFTGGMSGELFF
13,TRBV2,TRBJ1-3,-,TRBD1,TGTGCCAGCAGTGAGGACAGGGGAAACACCATATATTTT,CASSEDRGNTIYF
17,TRBV7-3,TRBJ1-2,-,TRBD1,TGTGCCAGCAGCTCGACAGGGGGCGCGACTCCTAACTATGGCTACACCTTC,CASSSTGGATPNYGYTF
14,TRBV5-8,TRBJ1-1,-,-,TGTGCCAGCAGCTTGTGGGGGGAAGGGGCTGAAGCTTTCTTT,CASSLWGEGAEAFF
14,TRBV3-1/TRBV3-2,TRBJ1-1,-,-,TGTGCCAGCAGCCAAGCATCCGGGAACACTGAAGCTTTCTTT,CASSQASGNTEAFF
15,TRBV27,TRBJ1-5,-,TRBD1,TGTGCCAGCAGTAACGCCGGGACAGATTATCAGCCCCAGCATTTT,CASSNAGTDYQPQHF
12,TRBV7-9,TRBJ1-2,-,-,TGTGCCAGCAGCCCGGGGGGGTATGGCTACACCTTC,CASSPGGYGYTF
16,TRBV5-1,TRBJ2-3,-,TRBD2,TGCGCCAGCAGCTTTGGACTAGCGGGGACGGCAGATACGCAGTATTTT,CASSFGLAGTADTQYF
19,TRBV7-6,TRBJ2-3,-,TRBD2,TGTGCCAGCAGCTTAGGCGTACTAGCGGGGGGGAACTTGGCAGATACGCAGTATTTT,CASSLGVLAGGNLADTQYF
14,TRBV18,TRBJ1-1,-,-,TGTGCCAGCTCCTCGTCCCGGGAGAACACTGAAGCTTTCTTT,CASSSSRENTEAFF
15,TRBV20-1,TRBJ2-3,-,TRBD2,TGCAGTGCTAGTCCGACTAGCGGGGGGACAGATACGCAGTATTTT,CSASPTSGGTDTQYF
16,TRBV6-5,TRBJ1-1,-,TRBD1,TGTGCCAGCAGTTACTCGACCCTCTCGACAGGGTTTGAAGCTTTCTTT,CASSYSTLSTGFEAFF
14,TRBV28,TRBJ2-1,-,TRBD2,TGTGCCAGCTACCAACCGGGACTAAGTAGAGAGCAGTTCTTC,CASYQPGLSREQFF
13,TRBV11-2,TRBJ1-1,-,TRBD1,TGTGCCAGCAGCTTAACAGGGGGAACTGAAGCTTTCTTT,CASSLTGGTEAFF
16,TRBV27,TRBJ1-3,-,-,TGTGCCAGCTCACCTGGACAGACGATCGGGAGAAACACCATATATTTT,CASSPGQTIGRNTIYF
14,TRBV5-6,TRBJ1-6,-,-,TGTGCCAGCAGCTTGGCCACGGTAAATTCACCCCTCCACTTT,CASSLATVNSPLHF
17,TRBV11-3,TRBJ2-1,few,-,TGTGCCAGCAGCCCCCGGGTCGGGTTTTCATCGGGCAATGAGCAGTTCTTC,CASSPRVGFSSGNEQFF
16,TRBV5-5,TRBJ2-2,-,TRBD1,TGTGCCAGCAGCCGGGACAGGGCGACCAACACCGGGGAGCTGTTTTTT,CASSRDRATNTGELFF
13,TRBV3-1/TRBV3-2,TRBJ2-7,few,-,TGTGCCAGCAGCCAAGTTGTTCACTACGAGCAGTACTTC,CASSQVVHYEQYF
15,TRBV6-5,TRBJ2-1,-,TRBD2,TGTGCCAGCAGACGAACTAGCGGGCGACGCGAAGCGCAGTTCTTC,CASRRTSGRREAQFF
14,TRBV6-5,TRBJ1-1,-,TRBD1,TGTGCCAGCAGTCAGGGGGTATACAACCTTGAAGCTTTCTTT,CASSQGVYNLEAFF
17,TRBV3-1/TRBV3-2,TRBJ1-1,-,TRBD1,TGTGCCAGCAGCCAATCACCGTGGGACAGGGGGCACACTGAAGCTTTCTTT,CASSQSPWDRGHTEAFF
15,TRBV5-6,TRBJ1-2,-,TRBD1,TGTGCCAGCAGCTTGGTCGACCGGGACAGGGGAGGCTACACCTTC,CASSLVDRDRGGYTF
14,TRBV7-9,TRBJ2-7,-,TRBD1,TGTGCCAGCAGCGATGACAGGGGGAGATACGAGCAGTACTTC,CASSDDRGRYEQYF
17,TRBV11-2,TRBJ2-5,-,TRBD2,TGTGCCAGCAGCTTAGGTAGTTTAGCGGGGTCCCAAGAGACCCAGTACTTC,CASSLGSLAGSQETQYF
14,TRBV7-3,TRBJ2-3,-,-,TGTGCCAGCAGCCCGTCGGCGGGCCCAGATACGCAGTATTTT,CASSPSAGPDTQYF
14,TRBV18,TRBJ2-5,once,-,TGTGCCAGCTCACCACGGAGCAGGGAAGAGACCCAGTACTTC,CASSPRSREETQYF
11,TRBV6-6,TRBJ1-1,-,-,TGTGCCAGCAGTTACGCGTCAGAAGCTTTCTTT,CASSYASEAFF
15,TRBV5-8,TRBJ2-7,once,TRBD1,TGTGCCAGCAGCTCAACCGGGACAGAGAGCTACGAGCAGTACTTC,CASSSTGTESYEQYF
12,TRBV11-2,TRBJ2-5,-,-,TGTGCCAGCAGCTTAGTACAAGAGACCCAGTACTTC,CASSLVQETQYF
16,TRBV19,TRBJ2-1,-,TRBD2,TGTGCCAGTAGTGACGCTAGCGGGGGTAAAAACAATGAGCAGTTCTTC,CASSDASGGKNNEQFF
16,TRBV5-6,TRBJ1-5,-,TRBD1,TGTGCCAGCAGCCGAAAAGCCGGGACAGCCAGCCAGCCCCAGCATTTT,CASSRKAGTASQPQHF
13,TRBV10-1,TRBJ1-2,-,-,TGCGCCAGCAGGGAGGCGTCAAGCTATGGCTACACCTTC,CASREASSYGYTF
13,TRBV6-5,TRBJ1-2,few,-,TGTGCCAGCAGCGCCGCGGGGCCCTATGGCTACACCTTC,CASSAAGPYGYTF
13,TRBV12-3/TRBV12-4,TRBJ1-2,-,TRBD1,TGTGCCACCGCCACAGGGGTTTCGTATGGCTACACCTTC,CATATGVSYGYTF
14,TRBV9,TRBJ1-5,-,TRBD1,TGTGCCAGCAGCCCCGGACAGGGTAGCCAGCCCCAGCATTTT,CASSPGQGSQPQHF
14,TRBV5-5,TRBJ2-7,-,-,TGTGCCAGCAGCGTTATAACAGGGCTGAACGAGCAGTACTTC,CASSVITGLNEQYF
11,TRBV6-2/TRBV6-3,TRBJ2-7,-,-,TGTGCCAGCAGTTACGGGAGGACGCGGTACTTC,CASSYGRTRYF
12,TRBV5-6,TRBJ1-5,-,-,TGTGCCAGCAGCTCCCCTGGCGGCCCCCAGCATTTT,CASSSPGGPQHF
14,TRBV7-2,TRBJ2-3,-,-,TGTGCCAGCAGCTTTAAACAGGGGAGGGATACGCAGTATTTT,CASSFKQGRDTQYF
16,TRBV5-6,TRBJ1-5,-,TRBD1,TGTGCCAGCAGCCCGGGACAGGGATTACCCAATCAGCCCCAGCATTTT,CASSPGQGLPNQPQHF
14,TRBV10-3,TRBJ1-1,once,TRBD1,TGTGCCATCAGTGGACAGGGCTCGAACACTGAAGCTTTCTTT,CAISGQGSNTEAFF